A selection of T cell receptor beta chains follows, all from one sample in a study of blood T cells in healthy people across ages. TCRdb processed the 5' RACE reads anew with MiXCR; each CDR3 protein has one entry. This sample has about 780,000 distinct CDR3 sequences, with about 42% found just once. Material: blood. The receptors were gathered from a man older than 75 in good health. CDR3s include the opening cysteine and the closing phenylalanine or tryptophan. D genes are given only for firm matches. The listing skips clone size in some rows; elsewhere it reads once, few, many or a size class.

CDR3 protein: CSAGLAGAGAPNEQFF
CDR3 DNA: TGCAGTGCTGGACTAGCGGGGGCCGGGGCCCCCAATGAGCAGTTCTTC
D gene: TRBD2
V gene: TRBV20-1
clone size: -
J gene: TRBJ2-1

CDR3 protein: CASKTGVGFYGYTF
CDR3 DNA: TGTGCCAGCAAGACGGGGGTAGGGTTCTATGGCTACACCTTC
D gene: -
V gene: TRBV27
clone size: once
J gene: TRBJ1-2

CDR3 protein: CGVEAPGTPTEQYF
CDR3 DNA: TGCGGCGTTGAAGCGCCGGGAACCCCTACGGAGCAGTACTTC
D gene: -
V gene: TRBV29-1
clone size: -
J gene: TRBJ2-7

CDR3 protein: CASCLLGAATDTQYF
CDR3 DNA: TGCGCCAGCTGCTTACTCGGGGCAGCCACAGATACGCAGTATTTT
D gene: -
V gene: TRBV5-1
clone size: -
J gene: TRBJ2-3

CDR3 protein: CASSSSGRYDYEQYF
CDR3 DNA: TGTGCCAGCAGCTCAAGCGGGAGGTATGACTACGAGCAGTACTTC
D gene: TRBD2
V gene: TRBV7-9
clone size: -
J gene: TRBJ2-7

CDR3 protein: CASSFAGGPYEQYF
CDR3 DNA: TGTGCCAGCAGTTTCGCGGGAGGACCCTACGAGCAGTACTTC
D gene: TRBD2
V gene: TRBV27
clone size: -
J gene: TRBJ2-7

CDR3 protein: CASSQDILGETQYF
CDR3 DNA: TGTGCCAGCAGCCAAGATATTTTGGGGGAGACCCAGTACTTC
D gene: -
V gene: TRBV16
clone size: -
J gene: TRBJ2-5

CDR3 protein: CASSGRFGSETQYF
CDR3 DNA: TGTGCCAGCAGCGGGAGATTTGGGTCGGAGACCCAGTACTTC
D gene: -
V gene: TRBV12-3/TRBV12-4
clone size: -
J gene: TRBJ2-5

CDR3 protein: CAISVAVSSGANVLTF
CDR3 DNA: TGTGCCATCAGTGTGGCAGTATCATCTGGGGCCAACGTCCTGACTTTC
D gene: -
V gene: TRBV10-3
clone size: few
J gene: TRBJ2-6

CDR3 protein: CASSLLPGQGAGGYTF
CDR3 DNA: TGTGCCAGCAGCCTACTTCCGGGACAGGGGGCGGGTGGCTACACCTTC
D gene: TRBD1
V gene: TRBV7-2
clone size: -
J gene: TRBJ1-2

CDR3 protein: CASSLGGTRRETQYF
CDR3 DNA: TGTGCCAGCAGTTTAGGGGGCACTAGGAGAGAGACCCAGTACTTC
D gene: -
V gene: TRBV12-3/TRBV12-4
clone size: -
J gene: TRBJ2-5

CDR3 protein: CSATWFGLAGLSSTDTQYF
CDR3 DNA: TGCAGTGCTACCTGGTTTGGACTAGCGGGACTTTCTAGCACAGATACGCAGTATTTT
D gene: TRBD2
V gene: TRBV20-1
clone size: -
J gene: TRBJ2-3

CDR3 protein: CASSKARRGGYSSYEQYF
CDR3 DNA: TGTGCCAGCAGCAAAGCGCGGCGAGGCGGGTATAGCTCCTACGAGCAGTACTTC
D gene: -
V gene: TRBV21-1
clone size: many
J gene: TRBJ2-7

CDR3 protein: CSARDMGGRTNEQFF
CDR3 DNA: TGCAGTGCTAGAGACATGGGCGGGAGGACCAATGAGCAGTTCTTC
D gene: TRBD2
V gene: TRBV20-1
clone size: many
J gene: TRBJ2-1

CDR3 protein: CASSQERQGGAYEQYF
CDR3 DNA: TGTGCCAGCAGCCAAGAACGACAGGGGGGGGCCTACGAGCAGTACTTC
D gene: TRBD1
V gene: TRBV3-1
clone size: -
J gene: TRBJ2-7

CDR3 protein: CASSQQAESTDTQYF
CDR3 DNA: TGCGCCAGCAGCCAACAAGCGGAGAGCACAGATACGCAGTATTTT
D gene: -
V gene: TRBV4-3
clone size: -
J gene: TRBJ2-3

CDR3 protein: CASSSTGTRGNEQFF
CDR3 DNA: TGTGCCAGCAGCTCCACTGGGACTAGGGGCAATGAGCAGTTCTTC
D gene: TRBD2
V gene: TRBV7-2
clone size: -
J gene: TRBJ2-1

CDR3 protein: CSAREVEGYTF
CDR3 DNA: TGTAGTGCTAGAGAGGTGGAGGGCTACACCTTC
D gene: -
V gene: TRBV20-1
clone size: -
J gene: TRBJ1-2

CDR3 protein: CASSRAEPGPRRQGTDTQYF
CDR3 DNA: TGTGCCAGCAGTCGGGCCGAACCTGGACCCCGTAGGCAGGGCACAGATACGCAGTATTTT
D gene: -
V gene: TRBV6-2/TRBV6-3
clone size: -
J gene: TRBJ2-3

CDR3 protein: CASSFQRRTNEKLFF
CDR3 DNA: TGTGCCAGCAGTTTTCAAAGGAGGACTAATGAAAAACTGTTTTTT
D gene: -
V gene: TRBV12-3/TRBV12-4
clone size: -
J gene: TRBJ1-4

CDR3 protein: CASSWGQGYEQYF
CDR3 DNA: TGCGCCAGCAGCTGGGGACAGGGCTACGAGCAGTACTTC
D gene: TRBD1
V gene: TRBV5-1
clone size: many
J gene: TRBJ2-7

CDR3 protein: CASRKRERANEQYF
CDR3 DNA: TGTGCCAGCAGAAAGCGGGAGAGGGCCAATGAGCAGTACTTC
D gene: TRBD2
V gene: TRBV6-5
clone size: -
J gene: TRBJ2-7

CDR3 protein: CASSQERASVLGETQYF
CDR3 DNA: TGTGCCAGCAGCCAAGAACGAGCGTCGGTGTTGGGGGAGACCCAGTACTTC
D gene: -
V gene: TRBV14
clone size: -
J gene: TRBJ2-5

CDR3 protein: CASSFSRGAGYTF
CDR3 DNA: TGTGCCAGCAGTTTTAGCAGGGGCGCCGGCTACACCTTC
D gene: -
V gene: TRBV12-3/TRBV12-4
clone size: -
J gene: TRBJ1-2

CDR3 protein: CSATKGLAGATYEQYF
CDR3 DNA: TGCAGTGCGACAAAGGGACTAGCGGGAGCCACCTACGAGCAGTACTTC
D gene: TRBD2
V gene: TRBV20-1
clone size: few
J gene: TRBJ2-7

CDR3 protein: CSAADRGRETQYF
CDR3 DNA: TGCAGTGCTGCAGACAGGGGACGAGAGACCCAGTACTTC
D gene: TRBD1
V gene: TRBV20-1
clone size: few
J gene: TRBJ2-5

CDR3 protein: CATSRDGDSYNEQFF
CDR3 DNA: TGTGCCACCAGCAGAGACGGAGACTCCTACAATGAGCAGTTCTTC
D gene: -
V gene: TRBV15
clone size: -
J gene: TRBJ2-1